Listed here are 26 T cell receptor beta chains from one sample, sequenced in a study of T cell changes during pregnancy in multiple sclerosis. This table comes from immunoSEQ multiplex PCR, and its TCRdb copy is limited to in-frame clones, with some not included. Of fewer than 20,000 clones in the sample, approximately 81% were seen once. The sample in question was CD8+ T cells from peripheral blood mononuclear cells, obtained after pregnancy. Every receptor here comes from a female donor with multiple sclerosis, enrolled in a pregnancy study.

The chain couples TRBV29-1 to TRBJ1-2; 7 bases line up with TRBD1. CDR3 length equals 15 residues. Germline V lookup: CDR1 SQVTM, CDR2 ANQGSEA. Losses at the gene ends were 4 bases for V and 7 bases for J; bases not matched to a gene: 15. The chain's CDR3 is CSVVLPRPGQLGYTF. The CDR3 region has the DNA TGCAGCGTTGTACTCCCTCGGCCGGGACAGCTTGGCTACACCTTC.

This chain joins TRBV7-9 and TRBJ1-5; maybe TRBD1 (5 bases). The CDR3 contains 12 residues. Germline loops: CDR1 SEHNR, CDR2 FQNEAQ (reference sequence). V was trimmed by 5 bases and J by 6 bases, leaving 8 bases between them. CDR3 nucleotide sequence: TGTGCCAGCAGCCTCGGGGGTCAGCCCCAGCATTTT. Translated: CASSLGGQPQHF.

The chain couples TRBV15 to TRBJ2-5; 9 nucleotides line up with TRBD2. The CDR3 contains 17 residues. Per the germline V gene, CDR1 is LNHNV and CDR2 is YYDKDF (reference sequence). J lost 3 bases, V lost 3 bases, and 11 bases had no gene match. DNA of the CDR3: TGTGCCACCAGCAGCTTTGAGGGCGGGAGGGACGAAGAGACCCAGTACTTC. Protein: CATSSFEGGRDEETQYF. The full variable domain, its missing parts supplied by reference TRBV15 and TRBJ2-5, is DAMVIQNPRYQVTQFGKPVTLSCSQTLNHNVMYWYQQKSSQAPKLLFHYYDKDFNNEADTPDNFQSRRPNTSFCFLDIRSPGLGDTAMYLCATSSFEGGRDEETQYFGPGTRLLVL.

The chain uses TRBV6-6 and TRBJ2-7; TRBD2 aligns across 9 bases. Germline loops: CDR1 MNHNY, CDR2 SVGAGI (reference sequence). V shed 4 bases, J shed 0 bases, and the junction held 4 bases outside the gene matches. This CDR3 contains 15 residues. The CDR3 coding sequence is TGTGCCAGCAGTTTGAGCGGGGGGCACTCCTACGAGCAGTACTTC. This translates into CASSLSGGHSYEQYF.

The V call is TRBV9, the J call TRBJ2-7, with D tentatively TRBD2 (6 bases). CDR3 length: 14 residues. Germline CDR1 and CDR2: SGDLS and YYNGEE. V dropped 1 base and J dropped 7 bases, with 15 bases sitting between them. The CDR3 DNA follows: TGTGCCAGCAGCGTAATGGGGGGAGTGAGTGAGCAGTACTTC. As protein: CASSVMGGVSEQYF.

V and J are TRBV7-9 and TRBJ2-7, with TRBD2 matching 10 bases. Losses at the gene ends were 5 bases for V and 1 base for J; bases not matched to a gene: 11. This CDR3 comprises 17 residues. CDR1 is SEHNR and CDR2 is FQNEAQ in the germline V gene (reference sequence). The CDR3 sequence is CASSTDPGLAASYEQYF. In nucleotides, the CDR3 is TGTGCCAGCAGCACAGACCCAGGACTAGCGGCTTCCTACGAGCAGTACTTC.

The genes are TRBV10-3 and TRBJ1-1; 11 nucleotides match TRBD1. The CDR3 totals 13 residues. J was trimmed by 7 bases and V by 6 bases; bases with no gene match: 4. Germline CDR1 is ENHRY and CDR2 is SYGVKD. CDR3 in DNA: TGTGCCATCAGGGGGACAGGGGGTGATGAAGCTTTCTTT. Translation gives CAIRGTGGDEAFF.

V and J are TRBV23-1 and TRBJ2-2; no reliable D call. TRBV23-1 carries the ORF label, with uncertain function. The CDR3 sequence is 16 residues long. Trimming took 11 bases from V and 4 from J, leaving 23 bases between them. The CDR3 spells CADRKRIDTSTGELFF. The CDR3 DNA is TGCGCCGACCGAAAACGCATAGACACGTCCACCGGGGAGCTGTTTTTT.

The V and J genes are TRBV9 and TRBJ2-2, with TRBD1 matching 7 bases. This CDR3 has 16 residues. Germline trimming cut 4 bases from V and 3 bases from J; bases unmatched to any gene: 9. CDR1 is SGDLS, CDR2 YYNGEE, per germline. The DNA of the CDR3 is TGTGCCAGCAGCCTCCCCCAGGGGGTGGACACCGGGGAGCTGTTTTTT. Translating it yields CASSLPQGVDTGELFF. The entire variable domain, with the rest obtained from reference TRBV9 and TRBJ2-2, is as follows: DSGVTQTPKHLITATGQRVTLRCSPRSGDLSVYWYQQSLDQGLQFLIQYYNGEERAKGNILERFSAQQFPDLHSELNLSSLELGDSALYFCASSLPQGVDTGELFFGEGSRLTVL.

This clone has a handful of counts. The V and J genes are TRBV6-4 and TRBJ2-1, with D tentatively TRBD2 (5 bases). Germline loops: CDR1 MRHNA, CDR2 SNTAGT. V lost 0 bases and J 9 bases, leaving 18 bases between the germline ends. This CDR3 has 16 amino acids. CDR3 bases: TGTGCCAGCAGTGACTCCATAGGTTCGGGGAGAGGTGAGCAGTTCTTC. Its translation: CASSDSIGSGRGEQFF.

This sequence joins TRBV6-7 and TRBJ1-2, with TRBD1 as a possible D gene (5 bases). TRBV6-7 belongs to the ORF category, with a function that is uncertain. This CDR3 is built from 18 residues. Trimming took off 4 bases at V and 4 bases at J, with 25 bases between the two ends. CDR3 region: CASSFSPQVQGGPYGYTF. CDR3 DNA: TGTGCCAGCAGTTTTTCCCCCCAGGTGCAGGGAGGGCCCTATGGCTACACCTTC.

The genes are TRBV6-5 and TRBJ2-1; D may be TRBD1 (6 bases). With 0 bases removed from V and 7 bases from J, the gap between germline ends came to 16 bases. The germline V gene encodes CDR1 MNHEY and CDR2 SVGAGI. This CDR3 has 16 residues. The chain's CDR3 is CASSYSSLAGANEQFF. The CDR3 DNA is TGTGCCAGCAGTTACTCGAGTCTAGCAGGGGCAAATGAGCAGTTCTTC.

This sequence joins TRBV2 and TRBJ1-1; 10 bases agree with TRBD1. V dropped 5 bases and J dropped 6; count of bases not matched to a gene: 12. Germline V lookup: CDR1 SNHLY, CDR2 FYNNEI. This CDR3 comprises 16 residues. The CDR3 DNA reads TGTGCCAGCAGTCCCTTCGGACAGGGGGTAAGGGCTGAAGCTTTCTTT. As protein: CASSPFGQGVRAEAFF. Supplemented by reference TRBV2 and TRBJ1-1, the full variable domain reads EPEVTQTPSHQVTQMGQEVILRCVPISNHLYFYWYRQILGQKVEFLVSFYNNEISEKSEIFDDQFSVERPDGSNFTLKIRSTKLEDSAMYFCASSPFGQGVRAEAFFGQGTRLTVV.

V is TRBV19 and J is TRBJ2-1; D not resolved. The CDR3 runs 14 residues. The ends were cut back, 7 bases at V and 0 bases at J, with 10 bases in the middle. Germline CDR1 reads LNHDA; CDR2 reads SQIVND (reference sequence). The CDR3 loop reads CASMVRVSYNEQFF. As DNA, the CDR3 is TGTGCCAGTATGGTCCGGGTCTCCTACAATGAGCAGTTCTTC.

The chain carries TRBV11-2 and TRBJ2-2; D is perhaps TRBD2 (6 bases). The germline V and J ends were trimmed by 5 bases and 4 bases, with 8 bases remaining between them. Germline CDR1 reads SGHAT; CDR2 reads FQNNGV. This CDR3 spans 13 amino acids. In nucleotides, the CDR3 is TGTGCCAGCAGCCCCGGGGGCACCGGGGAGCTGTTTTTT. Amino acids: CASSPGGTGELFF.

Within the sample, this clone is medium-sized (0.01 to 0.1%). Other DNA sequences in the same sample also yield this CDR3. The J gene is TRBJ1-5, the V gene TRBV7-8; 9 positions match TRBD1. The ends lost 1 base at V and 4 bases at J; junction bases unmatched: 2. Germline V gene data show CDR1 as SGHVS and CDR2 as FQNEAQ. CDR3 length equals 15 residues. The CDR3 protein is CASSLEDRGNQPQHF. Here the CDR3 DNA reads TGTGCCAGCAGCTTAGAGGACAGGGGTAATCAGCCCCAGCATTTT.

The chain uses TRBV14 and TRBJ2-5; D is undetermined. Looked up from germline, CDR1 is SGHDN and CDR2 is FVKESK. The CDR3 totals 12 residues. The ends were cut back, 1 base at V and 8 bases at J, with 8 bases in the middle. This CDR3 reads CASSQGYGTQYF. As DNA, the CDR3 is TGTGCCAGCAGCCAAGGATACGGTACCCAGTACTTC.

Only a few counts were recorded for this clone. In nucleotides, the CDR3 is TGTGCCAGCAGTTCCTGGGGCCCAGATACGCAGTATTTT. This encodes CASSSWGPDTQYF. This chain connects TRBV27 to TRBJ2-3, with D perhaps TRBD1 (5 bases). V lost 4 bases and J 4 bases, leaving 9 bases between the germline ends. The CDR3 totals 13 residues. Germline V gene sequence: CDR1 MNHEY, CDR2 SMNVEV (reference sequence).

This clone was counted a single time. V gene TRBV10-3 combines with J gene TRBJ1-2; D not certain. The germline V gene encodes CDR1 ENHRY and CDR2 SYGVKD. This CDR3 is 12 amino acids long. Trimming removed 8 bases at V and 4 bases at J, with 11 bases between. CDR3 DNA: TGTGCCATCGCGACTGATCCCTATGGCTACACCTTC. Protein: CAIATDPYGYTF.

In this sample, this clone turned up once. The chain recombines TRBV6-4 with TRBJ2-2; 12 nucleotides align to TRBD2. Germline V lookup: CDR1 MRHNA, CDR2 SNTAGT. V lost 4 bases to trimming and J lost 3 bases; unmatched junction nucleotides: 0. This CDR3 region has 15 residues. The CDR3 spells CASSGLAGDTGELFF. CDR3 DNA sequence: TGTGCCAGCAGTGGACTAGCGGGAGACACCGGGGAGCTGTTTTTT.

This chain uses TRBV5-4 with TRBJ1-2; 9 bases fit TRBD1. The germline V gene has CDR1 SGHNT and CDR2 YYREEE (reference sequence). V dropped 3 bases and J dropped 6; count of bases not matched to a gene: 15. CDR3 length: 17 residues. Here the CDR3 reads CASSWSIYRTGEDGYTF. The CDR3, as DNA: TGTGCCAGCAGCTGGTCAATTTATAGGACAGGGGAGGATGGCTACACCTTC.

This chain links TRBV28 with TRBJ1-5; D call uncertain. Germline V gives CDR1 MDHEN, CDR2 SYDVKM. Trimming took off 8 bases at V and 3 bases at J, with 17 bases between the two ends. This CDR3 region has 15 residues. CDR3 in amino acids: CASAFEAEHNQPQHF. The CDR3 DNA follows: TGTGCCAGCGCTTTTGAGGCGGAACACAATCAGCCCCAGCATTTT. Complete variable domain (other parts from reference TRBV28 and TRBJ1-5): DVKVTQSSRYLVKRTGEKVFLECVQDMDHENMFWYRQDPGLGLRLIYFSYDVKMKEKGDIPEGYSVSREKKERFSLILESASTNQTSMYLCASAFEAEHNQPQHFGDGTRLSIL.

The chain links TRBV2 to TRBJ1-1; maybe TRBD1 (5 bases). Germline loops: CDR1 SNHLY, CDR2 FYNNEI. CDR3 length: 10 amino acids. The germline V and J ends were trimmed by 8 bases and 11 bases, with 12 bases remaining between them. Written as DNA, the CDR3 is TGTGCCAGCTGGGGAGGGGCGGCTTTCTTT. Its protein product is CASWGGAAFF. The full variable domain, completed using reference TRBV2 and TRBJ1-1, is EPEVTQTPSHQVTQMGQEVILRCVPISNHLYFYWYRQILGQKVEFLVSFYNNEISEKSEIFDDQFSVERPDGSNFTLKIRSTKLEDSAMYFCASWGGAAFFGQGTRLTVV.

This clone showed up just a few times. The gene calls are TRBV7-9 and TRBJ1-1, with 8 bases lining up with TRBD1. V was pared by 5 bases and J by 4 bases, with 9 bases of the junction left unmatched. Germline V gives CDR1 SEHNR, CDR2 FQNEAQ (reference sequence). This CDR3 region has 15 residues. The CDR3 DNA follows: TGTGCCAGCAGCCCCCCGACAGGGGAGGGCACTGAAGCTTTCTTT. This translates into CASSPPTGEGTEAFF.

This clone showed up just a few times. The DNA for the CDR3 is TGTGCCAGCAGCCTGAGGGACAGGACCGACTATGGCTACACCTTC. Its protein is CASSLRDRTDYGYTF. The J gene is TRBJ1-2, the V gene TRBV7-8; 8 bases align to TRBD1. The V gene end was trimmed by 5 bases and the J gene end by 3 bases; junction bases not matched to a gene: 8. Germline-derived CDR1 and CDR2 are SGHVS and FQNEAQ. The CDR3 covers 15 residues.

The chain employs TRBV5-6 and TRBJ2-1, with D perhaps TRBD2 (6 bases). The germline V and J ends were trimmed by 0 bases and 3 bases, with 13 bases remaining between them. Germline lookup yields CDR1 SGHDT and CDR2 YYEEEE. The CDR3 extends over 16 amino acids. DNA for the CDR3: TGTGCCAGCAGCTTGGCCGCGGGGATAAGCTACAATGAGCAGTTCTTC. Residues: CASSLAAGISYNEQFF.